The text below deals with one T cell receptor beta chain. This clone was counted once. This receptor's antigen is unknown. No much larger clonotype is one base removed from it; base qualities were not supplied. TCRbeta CDR3 regions were amplified from genomic DNA using the immunoSEQ Assay, a bias-controlled multiplex PCR. Concerning the study's data processing: Within the assay, amplification of reference gene primers was used to estimate how many nucleated cells each sample contained. To quantify the absolute abundance of each unique TCRbeta CDR3 rearrangement, sequence reads were collapsed and filtered. For each sample, productive Simpson clonality was calculated by taking the square root of Simpson's diversity index across productive rearrangements. What TCRdb holds here is the immuneACCESS table cut down to in-frame rearrangements. Part of the clones is not present; checked against another copy, under half of the missing clones reflect an unresolved V gene, and the others are unexplained. V, J and clone size are taken as reported in that table, and D and trimming were inferred from the DNA itself. In this sample the table shows 90,000 to 110,000 clones, about 80% of which occur a single time. The top ten clones comprise just under 20% of the sample.

The sample comes from a study of blood T cell repertoires in COVID-19 (dated by TCRdb to between 2020 and 2021). Concerning the study at large: The collaborator samples originated in the United States, Italy and Spain and spanned the acute and convalescent phases of COVID-19. The repertoires were made available in a free public database intended to serve as a resource for research on the immune response to SARS-CoV-2. Where available, HLA class I and class II types were obtained from metadata supplied by the sample provider rather than from assay-based typing. The material from the prospective study consisted of cDNA or gDNA derived from T cells, B-cell-depleted T cells, or PBMCs. Nearly every sample came with metadata listing a de-identified subject ID, COVID-19 status, age in years and sex. The dataset comprised deeply sampled blood TCRbeta repertoires from subjects exposed to, actively infected with, or recovered from COVID-19. Samples were obtained from the ongoing ImmuneRACE study (first 160 participants) and from over 1,000 subjects provided by 6 global collaborators. Overall study results and their limits: The quantity of clinical and demographic metadata differed by source and by participant and was supplied without curation.

The collaborating institutions used their own protocols to collect whole blood in K2EDTA tubes. For TCRbeta analysis, collaborator samples were shipped as frozen whole blood, as isolated PBMCs, or as DNA extracted from either sample type. The germline V gene specifies MNHEY as CDR1 and SVGAGI as CDR2. The CDR3 covers 15 residues, taking in both the cysteine and the phenylalanine. Only CDR3 DNA is held: 45 bases, read in frame from base 1. Cut back by 10 bases and 1 base, the V and J ends lie 20 bases apart. Rearrangement joined TRBV6-5 to TRBJ2-7; TRBD1 could be the D gene, as 6 bases match. The receptor's source is a woman aged 70-85 years with acute or convalescent COVID-19. The specimen was peripheral blood. The nucleotide sequence is given as TGTGCCATCTTCGTACAGGGAGTAGGATCCTACGAGCAGTACTTC. This codes for CAIFVQGVGSYEQYF.